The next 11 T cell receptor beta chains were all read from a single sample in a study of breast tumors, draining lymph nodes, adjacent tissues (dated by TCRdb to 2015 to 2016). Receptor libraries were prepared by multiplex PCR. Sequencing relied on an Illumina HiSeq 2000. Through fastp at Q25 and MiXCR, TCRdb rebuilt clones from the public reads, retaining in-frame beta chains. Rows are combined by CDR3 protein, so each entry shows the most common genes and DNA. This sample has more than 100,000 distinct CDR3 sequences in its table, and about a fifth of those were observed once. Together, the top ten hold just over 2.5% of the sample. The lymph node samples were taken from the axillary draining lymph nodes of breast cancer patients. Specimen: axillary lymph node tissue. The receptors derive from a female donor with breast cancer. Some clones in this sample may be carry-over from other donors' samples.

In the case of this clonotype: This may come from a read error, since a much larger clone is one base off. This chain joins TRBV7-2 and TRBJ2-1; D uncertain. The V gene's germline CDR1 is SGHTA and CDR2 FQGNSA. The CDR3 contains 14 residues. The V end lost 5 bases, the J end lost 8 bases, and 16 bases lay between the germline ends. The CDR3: CASSTQTGIDEQFF. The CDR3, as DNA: TGTGCCAGCAGCACCCAGACTGGTATAGATGAGCAGTTCTTC.

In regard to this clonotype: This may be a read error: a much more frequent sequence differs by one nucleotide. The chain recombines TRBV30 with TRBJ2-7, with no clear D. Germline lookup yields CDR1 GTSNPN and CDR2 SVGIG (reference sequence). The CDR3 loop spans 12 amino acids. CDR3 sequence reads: CAWSVYSYVQYF. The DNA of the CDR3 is TGTGCCTGGAGTGTCTATTCCTACGTGCAGTACTTC. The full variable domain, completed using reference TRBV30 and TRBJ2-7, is SQTIHQWPATLVQPVGSPLSLECTVEGTSNPNLYWYRQAAGRGLQLLFYSVGIGQISSEVPQNLSASRPQDRQFILSSKKLLLSDSGFYLCAWSVYSYVQYFGPGTRLTVT.

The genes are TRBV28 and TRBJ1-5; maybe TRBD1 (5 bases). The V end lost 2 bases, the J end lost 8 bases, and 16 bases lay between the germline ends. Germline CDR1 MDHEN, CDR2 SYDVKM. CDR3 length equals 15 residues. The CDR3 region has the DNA TGTGCCAGCAGTTTAGTCGAGGGGCTTGAGAAGCCCCAGCATTTT. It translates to CASSLVEGLEKPQHF.

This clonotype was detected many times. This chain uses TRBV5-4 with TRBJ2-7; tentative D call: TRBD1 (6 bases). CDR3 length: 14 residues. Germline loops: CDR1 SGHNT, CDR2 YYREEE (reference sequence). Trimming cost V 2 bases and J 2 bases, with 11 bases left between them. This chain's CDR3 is CASSLRDTPYEQYF. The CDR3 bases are TGTGCCAGCAGCTTAAGGGACACTCCCTACGAGCAGTACTTC.

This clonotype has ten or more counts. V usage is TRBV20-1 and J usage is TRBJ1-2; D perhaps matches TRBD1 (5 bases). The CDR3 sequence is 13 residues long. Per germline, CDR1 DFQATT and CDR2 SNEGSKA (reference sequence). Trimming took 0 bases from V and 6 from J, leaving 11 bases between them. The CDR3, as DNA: TGCAGTGCTAGAGAGTGGCAGGGAAATGGCTACACCTTC. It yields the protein CSAREWQGNGYTF.

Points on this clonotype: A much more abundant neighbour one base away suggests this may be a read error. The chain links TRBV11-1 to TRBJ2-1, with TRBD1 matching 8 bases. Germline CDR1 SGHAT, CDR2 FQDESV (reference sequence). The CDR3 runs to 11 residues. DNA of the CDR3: TGTGCCAGCAGCCTGGGACAGGATAGGTCCTTC. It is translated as CASSLGQDRSF.

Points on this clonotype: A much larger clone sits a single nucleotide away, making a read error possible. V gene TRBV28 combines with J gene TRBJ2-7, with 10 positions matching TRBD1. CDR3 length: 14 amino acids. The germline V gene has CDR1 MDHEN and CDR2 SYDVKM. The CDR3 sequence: CASRVTGGYDERYF. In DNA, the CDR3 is TGTGCCAGCAGAGTGACAGGGGGCTACGACGAGCGGTACTTC.

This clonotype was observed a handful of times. CDR3: CASSLSGTGAYNEQFF. The CDR3 DNA follows: TGTGCCAGCAGTTTATCTGGGACAGGGGCCTACAATGAGCAGTTCTTC. The gene calls are TRBV27 and TRBJ2-1; TRBD1 aligns across 10 bases. V shed 0 bases, J shed 2 bases, and the junction held 1 base outside the gene matches. CDR1 and CDR2 (germline): MNHEY, SMNVEV (reference sequence). This CDR3 is built from 16 residues.

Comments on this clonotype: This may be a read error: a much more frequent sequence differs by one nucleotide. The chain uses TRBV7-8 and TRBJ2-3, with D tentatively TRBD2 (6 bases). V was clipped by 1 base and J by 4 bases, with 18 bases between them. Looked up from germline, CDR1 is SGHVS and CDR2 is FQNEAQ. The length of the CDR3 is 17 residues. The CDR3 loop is CASSLGGGAPISDTQYF. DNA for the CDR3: TGTGCCAGCAGCTTAGGAGGCGGGGCTCCGATTTCAGATACGCAGTATTTT.

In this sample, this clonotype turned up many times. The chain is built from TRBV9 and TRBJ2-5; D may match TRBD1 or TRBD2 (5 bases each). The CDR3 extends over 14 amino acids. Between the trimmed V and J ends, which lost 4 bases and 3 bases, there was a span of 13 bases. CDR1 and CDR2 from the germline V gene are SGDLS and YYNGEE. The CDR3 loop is CASSKGTAKETQYF. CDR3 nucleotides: TGTGCCAGCAGCAAAGGGACGGCGAAAGAGACCCAGTACTTC.

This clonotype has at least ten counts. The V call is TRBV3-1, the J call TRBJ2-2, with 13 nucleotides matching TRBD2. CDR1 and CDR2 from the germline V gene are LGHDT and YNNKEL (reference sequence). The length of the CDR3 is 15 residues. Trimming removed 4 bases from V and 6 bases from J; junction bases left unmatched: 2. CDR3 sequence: CASSRLAGGPGELFF. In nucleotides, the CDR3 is TGTGCCAGCAGCCGACTAGCGGGAGGCCCCGGGGAGCTGTTTTTT.